This T cell receptor (beta chain) was recorded in a study of T cell responses to AZD1222 COVID-19 vaccine (dated by TCRdb to about 2021). Concerning the study at large: TCR sequencing covered over 230 trial participants: approximately 200 given two doses of AZD1222 and 26 given two doses of MenACWY control vaccine. Enrollment into the trials was organized by age into subgroups of 18-55, 56-69 and 70-plus years, and those subgroups contained roughly 140, 27 and 60 TCR-sequenced participants, respectively.

Details on this clone: What this receptor recognizes is not known. Per-base qualities were not stored, and no clone one base away is much larger.

General findings and caveats noted by the study authors: The 56-69-year group was small, and its depth increase did not reach significance, likely because of low power. CD4 TCRs associated with the vaccine covered the entire spike protein, and the dominant responses were in regions 160-218 and 743-854. Nearly half of unique spike-specific TCRs reportedly recognized epitopes outside regions mutated in the B.1.351 and B.1.1.7 variants. A significant rise in spike-specific TCR breadth and depth was observed after two AZD1222 doses relative to day 0 and relative to MenACWY recipients. Because no day 14 peak-response samples were available, the repertoires could be characterized only after the peak T cell response. Most participants were white British and females outnumbered males, and the authors suggested that clonal diversity may have been underestimated. Conclusions about previously exposed vaccinees are limited because only six or seven AZD1222 recipients were SARS-CoV-2 seropositive at baseline.

The CDR3 regions of human TCRbeta chains were subjected to immunosequencing. As for how the authors treated the data: TCRs in the repertoires were matched against a reference library of SARS-CoV-2-specific TCRs that had been generated with the MIRA antigen-specificity platform. Breadth was defined as the fraction of unique TCRs that were SARS-CoV-2-associated. Depth was defined as the fraction of total T cells that were SARS-CoV-2-associated. Each spike-specific TCR was assigned to its reactive spike region and to a CD4 or CD8 class using the MIRA data. Log10-transformed breadth and depth values were compared by one-way ANOVA with Sidak's multiple comparisons tests. The table comes from immuneACCESS by way of TCRdb, which keeps in-frame sequences with V and J called. Part of the clones is missing from these tables; in studies checked, under half for an unresolved V gene and the rest for unknown reasons. V, J and clone size reflect that table, while D and trimming were determined from the DNA. The sample table shows around 73,000 clones, and roughly nine tenths are seen once. 9% to 9.5% of the sample belongs to the ten largest clones.

Per the publication, the time point label means: about 28 days (+/-7) after the second vaccine dose. AZD1222 recipients with second doses at about 4 weeks or about 12 weeks were pooled, because spike-specific TCR depth and breadth did not differ between schedules. The vaccinee samples were drawn from two UK trials, COV001 and COV002, one of which was a single-blind randomized controlled phase 2/3 trial testing AZD1222 (ChAdOx1 nCoV-19) in healthy adults. For TCRbeta chain sequencing, PBMC samples from trial participants were taken at day 0 and at day 28 after the second dose. From the cysteine through the phenylalanine, the CDR3 covers 13 amino acids. Only CDR3 DNA is held: 39 bases, read in frame from base 1. V is pared back by 5 bases and J by 10 bases, with 14 bases lying between the germline termini.

The specimen comprised peripheral blood, sampled 28 days after the second AZD1222 dose. This sequence was found in an adult who received the AZD1222 COVID-19 vaccine. Here the chain combines TRBV12-3 or TRBV12-4 and TRBJ2-2; no confident D gene assignment can be made. The CDR3 protein sequence reads: CASSATPVLELFF. The DNA sequence is given as TGTGCCAGCAGTGCGACTCCCGTTTTGGAGCTGTTTTTT.